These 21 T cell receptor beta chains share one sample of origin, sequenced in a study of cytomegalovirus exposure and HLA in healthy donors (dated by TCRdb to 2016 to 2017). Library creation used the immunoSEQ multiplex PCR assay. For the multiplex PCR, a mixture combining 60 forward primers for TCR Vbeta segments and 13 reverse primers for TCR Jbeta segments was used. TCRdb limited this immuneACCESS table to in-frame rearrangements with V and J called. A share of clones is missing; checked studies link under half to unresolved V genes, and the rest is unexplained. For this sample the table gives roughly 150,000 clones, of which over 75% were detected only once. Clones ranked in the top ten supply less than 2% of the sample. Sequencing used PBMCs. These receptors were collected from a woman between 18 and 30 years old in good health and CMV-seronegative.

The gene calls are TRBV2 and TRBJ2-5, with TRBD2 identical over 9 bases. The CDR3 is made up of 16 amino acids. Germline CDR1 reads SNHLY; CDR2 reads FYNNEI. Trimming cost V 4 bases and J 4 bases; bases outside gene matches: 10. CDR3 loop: CASSVGSGRGGETQYF. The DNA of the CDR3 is TGTGCCAGCAGTGTGGGTAGCGGGAGAGGGGGAGAGACCCAGTACTTC.

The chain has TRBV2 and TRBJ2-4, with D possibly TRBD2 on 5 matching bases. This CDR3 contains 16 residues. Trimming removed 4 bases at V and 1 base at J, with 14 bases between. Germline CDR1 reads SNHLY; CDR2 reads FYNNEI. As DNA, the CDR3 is TGTGCCAGCAGTGGAGAAGGGAGAGGCGCCAAAAACATTCAGTACTTC. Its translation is CASSGEGRGAKNIQYF. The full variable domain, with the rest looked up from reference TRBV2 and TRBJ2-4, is EPEVTQTPSHQVTQMGQEVILRCVPISNHLYFYWYRQILGQKVEFLVSFYNNEISEKSEIFDDQFSVERPDGSNFTLKIRSTKLEDSAMYFCASSGEGRGAKNIQYFGAGTRLSVL.

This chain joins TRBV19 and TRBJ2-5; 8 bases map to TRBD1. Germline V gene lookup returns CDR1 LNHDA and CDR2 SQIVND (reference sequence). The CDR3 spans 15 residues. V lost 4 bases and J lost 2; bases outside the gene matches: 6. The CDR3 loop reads CASSSAHRGQETQYF. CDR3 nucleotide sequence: TGTGCCAGTAGTAGCGCTCACAGGGGGCAAGAGACCCAGTACTTC. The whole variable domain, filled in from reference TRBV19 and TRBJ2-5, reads DGGITQSPKYLFRKEGQNVTLSCEQNLNHDAMYWYRQDPGQGLRLIYYSQIVNDFQKGDIAEGYSVSREKKESFPLTVTSAQKNPTAFYLCASSSAHRGQETQYFGPGTRLLVL.

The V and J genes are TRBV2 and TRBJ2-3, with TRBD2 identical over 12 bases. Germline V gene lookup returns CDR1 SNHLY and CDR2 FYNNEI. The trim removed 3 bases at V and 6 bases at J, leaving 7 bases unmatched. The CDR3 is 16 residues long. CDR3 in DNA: TGTGCCAGCAGTGAGTCCCTAGCGGGAGGGTCGGATACGCAGTATTTT. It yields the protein CASSESLAGGSDTQYF.

The CDR3 reads CASSQETTGRTDTQYF. The CDR3, as DNA: TGCGCCAGCAGCCAAGAAACAACAGGGCGCACAGATACGCAGTATTTT. The chain is built from TRBV4-1 and TRBJ2-3; possibly TRBD1 for D (6 bases). The CDR3 contains 16 residues. Germline V lookup: CDR1 MGHRA, CDR2 YSYEKL. V was clipped by 0 bases and J by 1 base, with 11 bases between them.

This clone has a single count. CDR3: CASSLGGVVRNSPLHF. CDR3 DNA: TGTGCCAGCAGCTTAGGCGGGGTTGTGCGTAATTCACCCCTCCACTTT. This chain uses TRBV11-2 with TRBJ1-6, with unresolved D. Trimming removed 1 base at V and 6 bases at J, with 13 bases between. The CDR3 loop spans 16 amino acids. Germline CDR1 SGHAT, CDR2 FQNNGV.

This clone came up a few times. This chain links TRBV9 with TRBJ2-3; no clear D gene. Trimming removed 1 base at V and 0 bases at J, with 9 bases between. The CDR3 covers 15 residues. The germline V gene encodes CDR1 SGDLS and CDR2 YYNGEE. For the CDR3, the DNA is TGTGCCAGCAGCGTACACCAACTCAGCACAGATACGCAGTATTTT. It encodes CASSVHQLSTDTQYF.

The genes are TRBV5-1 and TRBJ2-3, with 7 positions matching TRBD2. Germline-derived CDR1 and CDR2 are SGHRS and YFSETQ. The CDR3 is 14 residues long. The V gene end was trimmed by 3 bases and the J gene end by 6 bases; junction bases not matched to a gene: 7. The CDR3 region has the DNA TGCGCCAGCAGCTGGGGGGGGGTAGGGGATACGCAGTATTTT. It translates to CASSWGGVGDTQYF.

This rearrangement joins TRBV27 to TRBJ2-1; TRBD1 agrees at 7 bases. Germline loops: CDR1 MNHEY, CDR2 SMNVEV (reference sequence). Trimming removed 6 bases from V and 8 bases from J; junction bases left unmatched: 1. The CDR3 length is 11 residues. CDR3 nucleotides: TGTGCCAGCAGGCAGGGGGATGAGCAGTTCTTC. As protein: CASRQGDEQFF.

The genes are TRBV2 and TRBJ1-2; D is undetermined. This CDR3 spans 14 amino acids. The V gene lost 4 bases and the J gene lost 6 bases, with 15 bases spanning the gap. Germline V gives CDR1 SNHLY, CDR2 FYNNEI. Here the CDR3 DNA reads TGTGCCAGCAGTGCGGTCCCGTCTCACCATGGCTACACCTTC. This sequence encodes CASSAVPSHHGYTF.

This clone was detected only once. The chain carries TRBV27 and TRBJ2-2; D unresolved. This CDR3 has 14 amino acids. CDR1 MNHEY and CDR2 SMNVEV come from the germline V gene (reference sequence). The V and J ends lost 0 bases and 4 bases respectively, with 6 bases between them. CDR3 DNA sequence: TGTGCCAGCAGTTTATCGCGAGTCACCGGGGAGCTGTTTTTT. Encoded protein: CASSLSRVTGELFF.

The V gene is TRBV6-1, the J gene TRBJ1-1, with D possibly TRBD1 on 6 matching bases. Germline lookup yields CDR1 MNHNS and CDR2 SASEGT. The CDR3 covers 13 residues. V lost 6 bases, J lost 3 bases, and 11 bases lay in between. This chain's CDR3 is CASSTGLYTEAFF. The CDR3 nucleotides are TGTGCCAGCAGCACAGGGTTGTACACTGAAGCTTTCTTT.

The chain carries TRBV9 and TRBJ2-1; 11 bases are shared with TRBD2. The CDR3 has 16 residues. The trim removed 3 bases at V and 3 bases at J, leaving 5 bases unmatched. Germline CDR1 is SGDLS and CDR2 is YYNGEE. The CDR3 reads CASSGSTSGSYNEQFF. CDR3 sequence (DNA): TGTGCCAGCAGCGGATCAACTAGCGGGAGCTACAATGAGCAGTTCTTC.

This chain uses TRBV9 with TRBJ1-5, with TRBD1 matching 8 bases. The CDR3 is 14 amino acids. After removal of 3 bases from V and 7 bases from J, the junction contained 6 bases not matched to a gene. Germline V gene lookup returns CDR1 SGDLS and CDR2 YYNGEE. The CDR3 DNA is TGTGCCAGCAGCGAAGGACAGGGTGTCCAGCCCCAGCATTTT. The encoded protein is CASSEGQGVQPQHF. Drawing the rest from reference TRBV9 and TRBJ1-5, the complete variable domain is DSGVTQTPKHLITATGQRVTLRCSPRSGDLSVYWYQQSLDQGLQFLIQYYNGEERAKGNILERFSAQQFPDLHSELNLSSLELGDSALYFCASSEGQGVQPQHFGDGTRLSIL.

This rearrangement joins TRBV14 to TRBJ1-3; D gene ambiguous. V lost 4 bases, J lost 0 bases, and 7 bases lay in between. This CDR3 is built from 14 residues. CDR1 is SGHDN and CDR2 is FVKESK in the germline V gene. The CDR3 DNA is TGTGCCAGCAGCCTCCTATCCTCTGGAAACACCATATATTTT. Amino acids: CASSLLSSGNTIYF.

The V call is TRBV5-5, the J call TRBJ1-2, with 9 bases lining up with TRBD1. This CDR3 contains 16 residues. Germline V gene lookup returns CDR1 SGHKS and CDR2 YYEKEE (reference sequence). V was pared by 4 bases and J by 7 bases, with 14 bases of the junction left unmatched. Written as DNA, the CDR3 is TGTGCCAGCAGCCCGGGACAGGGAAACGAGCAGGCTGGCTACACCTTC. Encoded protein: CASSPGQGNEQAGYTF.

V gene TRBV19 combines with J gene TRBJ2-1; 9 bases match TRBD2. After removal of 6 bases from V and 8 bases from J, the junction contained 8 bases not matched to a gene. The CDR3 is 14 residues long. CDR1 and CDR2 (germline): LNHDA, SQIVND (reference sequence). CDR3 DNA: TGTGCCAGTAGGGATAGCGGGAGTCTCTATGAGCAGTTCTTC. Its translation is CASRDSGSLYEQFF. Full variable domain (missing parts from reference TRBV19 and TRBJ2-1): DGGITQSPKYLFRKEGQNVTLSCEQNLNHDAMYWYRQDPGQGLRLIYYSQIVNDFQKGDIAEGYSVSREKKESFPLTVTSAQKNPTAFYLCASRDSGSLYEQFFGPGTRLTVL.

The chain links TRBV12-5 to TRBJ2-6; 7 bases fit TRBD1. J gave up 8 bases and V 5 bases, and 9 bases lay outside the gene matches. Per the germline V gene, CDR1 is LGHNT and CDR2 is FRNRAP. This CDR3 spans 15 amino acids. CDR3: CASGTRQGETNVLTF. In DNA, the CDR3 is TGTGCTAGTGGTACCCGACAGGGAGAAACCAACGTCCTGACTTTC. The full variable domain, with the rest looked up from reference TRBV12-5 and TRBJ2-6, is DARVTQTPRHKVTEMGQEVTMRCQPILGHNTVFWYRQTMMQGLELLAYFRNRAPLDDSGMPKDRFSAEMPDATLATLKIQPSEPRDSAVYFCASGTRQGETNVLTFGAGSRLTVL.

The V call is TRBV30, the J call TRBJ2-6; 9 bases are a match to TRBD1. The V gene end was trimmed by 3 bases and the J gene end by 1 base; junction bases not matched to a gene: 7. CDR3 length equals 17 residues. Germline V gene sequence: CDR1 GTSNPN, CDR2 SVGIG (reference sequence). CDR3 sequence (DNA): TGTGCCTGGAGCCGGGACAGGGTACGTTCTGGGGCCAACGTCCTGACTTTC. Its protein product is CAWSRDRVRSGANVLTF.

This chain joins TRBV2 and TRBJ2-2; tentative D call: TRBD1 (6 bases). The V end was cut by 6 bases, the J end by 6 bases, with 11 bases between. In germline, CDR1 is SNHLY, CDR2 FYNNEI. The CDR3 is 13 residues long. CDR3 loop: CASRQGTAGELFF. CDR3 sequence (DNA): TGTGCCAGCAGACAGGGTACTGCCGGGGAGCTGTTTTTT.

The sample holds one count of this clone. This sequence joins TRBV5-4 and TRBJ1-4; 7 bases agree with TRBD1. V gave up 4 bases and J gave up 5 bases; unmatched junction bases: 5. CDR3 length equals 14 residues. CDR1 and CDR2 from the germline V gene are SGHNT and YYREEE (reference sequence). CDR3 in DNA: TGTGCCAGCAGCGCGGACAGGTCCAATGAAAAACTGTTTTTT. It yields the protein CASSADRSNEKLFF.